This TCR beta chain was identified in a study of T cell changes during pregnancy in multiple sclerosis. TCRdb's table, derived via immunoSEQ multiplex PCR, lists solely in-frame clones and lacks some. The sample lists approximately 50,000 clones; about nine tenths were seen once. CDR1 and CDR2 (germline): LNHDA, SQIVND (reference sequence). CDR3 length: 12 residues. Trimming took off 8 bases at V and 8 bases at J, with 14 bases between the two ends. The clonotype comes from a female donor with multiple sclerosis, enrolled in a pregnancy study. The chain uses TRBV19 and TRBJ2-3; D might be TRBD1 (6 bases). The source was CD8+ T cells from peripheral blood mononuclear cells, collected after pregnancy. The CDR3 DNA reads TGTGCCAGTCAGTATGGGGGCGGTACGCAGTATTTT. Its translation: CASQYGGGTQYF. Together with reference TRBV19 and TRBJ2-3, the CDR3 gives the full variable domain: DGGITQSPKYLFRKEGQNVTLSCEQNLNHDAMYWYRQDPGQGLRLIYYSQIVNDFQKGDIAEGYSVSREKKESFPLTVTSAQKNPTAFYLCASQYGGGTQYFGPGTRLTVL.